Presented here are 6 T cell receptor beta chains from one specimen sequenced in a study of T cell responses to AZD1222 COVID-19 vaccine. Here immunoSEQ multiplex PCR was the method, and the copy in TCRdb shows in-frame clones only, minus some. The sample has approximately 130,000 clones, 93% seen once; the top ten hold roughly 0.91%. The sequencing used peripheral blood, collected on day 0 of AZD1222 vaccination. All receptors derive from an adult in good health.

V is TRBV14 and J is TRBJ1-1; D is uncertain. The length of the CDR3 is 14 residues. V gave up 1 base and J gave up 2 bases, with 8 bases separating them. In germline, CDR1 is SGHDN, CDR2 FVKESK. The CDR3 sequence: CASSQARSNTEAFF. DNA of the CDR3: TGTGCCAGCAGCCAAGCCAGATCCAACACTGAAGCTTTCTTT.

V and J are TRBV6-5 and TRBJ1-2; TRBD1 agrees at 11 bases. V lost 6 bases to trimming and J lost 8 bases; unmatched junction nucleotides: 8. This CDR3 has 14 amino acids. CDR1 and CDR2 from the germline V gene are MNHEY and SVGAGI. The CDR3 nucleotides are TGTGCCAGCAGACAAGGACAGGGGGCCCGCGGCTACACCTTC. Translation: CASRQGQGARGYTF.

The rearrangement uses TRBV6-4 and TRBJ1-2, with 8 bases identical to TRBD1. With 4 bases clipped from V and 4 bases from J, the junction kept 5 bases outside the gene matches. Germline assignment: CDR1 MRHNA and CDR2 SNTAGT. This CDR3 region has 14 residues. The CDR3 nucleotides are TGTGCCAGCAGTGCGACAGGGACAGGCTATGGCTACACCTTC. It is translated as CASSATGTGYGYTF.

In its sample, this clone was seen once. This chain joins TRBV18 and TRBJ2-5; D not certain. CDR1 KGHSH and CDR2 LQKENI come from the germline V gene. The ends were cut back, 4 bases at V and 7 bases at J, with 13 bases in the middle. The CDR3 loop spans 13 amino acids. The CDR3 protein is CASSRGFPGTQYF. The CDR3 DNA reads as TGTGCCAGCTCACGGGGTTTTCCGGGGACCCAGTACTTC.

The rearrangement links TRBV5-8 to TRBJ2-7; 8 nucleotides align to TRBD1. The CDR3 length is 13 residues. J lost 7 bases, V lost 4 bases, and 7 bases had no gene match. Germline V gene data show CDR1 as SGHTS and CDR2 as YDEGEE. The CDR3 DNA sequence: TGTGCCAGCAGCCCGGACAGGGTAGGGGAGCAGTACTTC. This translates into CASSPDRVGEQYF.

The rearrangement uses TRBV7-3 and TRBJ1-1; D unclear. This CDR3 is 11 amino acids long. Germline values: CDR1 SGHTA, CDR2 FQGTGA. With 2 bases removed from V and 8 bases from J, the gap between germline ends came to 6 bases. CDR3: CASSLGGEAFF. The CDR3 DNA sequence: TGTGCCAGCAGCTTAGGCGGGGAAGCTTTCTTT. The variable domain in full, completed from reference TRBV7-3 and TRBJ1-1, reads GAGVSQTPSNKVTEKGKYVELRCDPISGHTALYWYRQSLGQGPEFLIYFQGTGAADDSGLPNDRFFAVRPEGSVSTLKIQRTERGDSAVYLCASSLGGEAFFGQGTRLTVV.